A selection of T cell receptor beta chains follows, all from one sample in a study of blood T cell repertoires in COVID-19. Measured with immunoSEQ multiplex PCR; TCRdb has only the in-frame clones, and not every one. The data hold around 200,000 clones, with 83% observed a single time. Sequenced sample: peripheral blood. The receptors stem from a woman aged 40 to 50 with active or convalescent COVID-19. The conserved cysteine and the conserved F or W are not part of the CDR3 here.

J,V,CDR3
TRBJ1-5,TRBV19,ASSRQGGNQPQH
TRBJ2-7,TRBV29-1,SVSVGRSYEQY
TRBJ2-1,TRBV6-5,ASSYSAGGPYNEQF
TRBJ2-1,TRBV2,ATGTLHNEQF
TRBJ2-7,TRBV11-2,ASSLTGVHEQY
TRBJ2-5,TRBV7-2,ASSLDAGSETQY
TRBJ1-1,TRBV14,ASSQEQTEAF
TRBJ1-6,TRBV10-2,ASRDDQGISYNSPLH
TRBJ2-5,TRBV6-1,ASSENWSPREEY
TRBJ1-3,TRBV28,ASSADREGNTIY
TRBJ2-4,TRBV13,ASSLGQGAKNIQY
TRBJ1-2,TRBV4-2,ASSQVPGPPDGYT
TRBJ2-1,TRBV25-1,ASTGGALEEQF
TRBJ1-1,TRBV4-1,ASSQVASEAF
TRBJ1-2,TRBV5-4,ASSSPGDGYT
TRBJ2-7,TRBV11-3,ASSIGQPYEQY
TRBJ1-4,TRBV7-3,ASSPRDEKLF
TRBJ2-3,TRBV7-2,ASSWSGGLSTDTQY
TRBJ1-4,TRBV6-2/TRBV6-3,ASSYYGTGTEKLF
TRBJ2-7,TRBV11-3,ASSLGISGRDSDYEQY
TRBJ1-2,TRBV12-5,ASGLLGQANYGYT
TRBJ2-3,TRBV30,AWSSAGDTQY
TRBJ1-5,TRBV29-1,SVAAGQGSQPQH
TRBJ2-5,TRBV2,ASSEIAGGETQY
TRBJ2-1,TRBV29-1,SPIYRDSNYNEQF
TRBJ1-4,TRBV6-1,ASSDIVVEKLF
TRBJ1-1,TRBV6-2/TRBV6-3,ASSPGQYTEAF
TRBJ2-4,TRBV2,ASSRSAAKNIQY
TRBJ1-5,TRBV11-3,ASRIGQANQPQH
TRBJ1-4,TRBV18,ASSPSGGLNEKLF
TRBJ2-2,TRBV30,AWSPVTGELF
TRBJ1-2,TRBV7-6,ASSLPGSNYGYT